This entry lists 6 T cell receptor beta chains sequenced from one sample in a study of technical replicates of blood from a handful of donors. TCRdb's table, derived via immunoSEQ multiplex PCR, lists solely in-frame clones and lacks some. Among around 15,000 clones listed, around 86% were seen once. Sequenced: PBMCs. These TCRs come from a human donor in good health.

This chain links TRBV28 with TRBJ1-2, with 8 bases aligning to TRBD1. The CDR3 is 14 residues long. The V gene's germline CDR1 is MDHEN and CDR2 SYDVKM. J gave up 7 bases and V 1 base, and 5 bases lay outside the gene matches. In DNA, the CDR3 is TGTGCCAGCAGTTTATCGACAGGGGACGGTGGCTACACCTTC. It encodes CASSLSTGDGGYTF.

This clone was detected a few times. This chain uses TRBV9 with TRBJ1-2; TRBD1 might be the D (6 bases). The germline V gene has CDR1 SGDLS and CDR2 YYNGEE. Between the trimmed V and J ends, which lost 0 bases and 5 bases, there was a span of 17 bases. The CDR3 spans 16 residues. The CDR3 spells CASSVGGGGQTYGYTF. DNA of the CDR3: TGTGCCAGCAGCGTAGGTGGTGGAGGACAGACATATGGCTACACCTTC.

The J gene is TRBJ1-1, the V gene TRBV5-4; D not resolved. V lost 1 base, J lost 5 bases, and 6 bases lay in between. CDR1 and CDR2 (germline): SGHNT, YYREEE (reference sequence). The CDR3 extends over 12 amino acids. CDR3 bases: TGTGCCAGCAGCTTGCTGGAGACTGAAGCTTTCTTT. This gives the protein CASSLLETEAFF.

The chain links TRBV7-2 to TRBJ2-5; 8 nucleotides agree with TRBD1. After removal of 6 bases from V and 7 bases from J, the junction contained 10 bases not matched to a gene. Looked up from germline, CDR1 is SGHTA and CDR2 is FQGNSA. This CDR3 region has 14 residues. CDR3 sequence: CASSSGTGHRTQYF. CDR3 sequence (DNA): TGTGCCAGCAGTTCCGGGACAGGTCATCGGACCCAGTACTTC.

This clone was observed a handful of times. This rearrangement joins TRBV2 to TRBJ1-4; tentatively, D is TRBD1 (5 bases). CDR1 and CDR2 from the germline V gene are SNHLY and FYNNEI. The CDR3 totals 15 residues. V was pared by 1 base and J by 4 bases, with 10 bases between. The CDR3 spells CASSEVQGLNEKLFF. CDR3 nucleotides: TGTGCCAGCAGTGAAGTGCAGGGCCTTAATGAAAAACTGTTTTTT.

The chain combines TRBV7-9 with TRBJ2-7, with TRBD1 identical over 9 bases. This CDR3 spans 13 amino acids. Germline CDR1 is SEHNR and CDR2 is FQNEAQ (reference sequence). Trimming cost V 5 bases and J 6 bases; bases outside gene matches: 5. CDR3 coding DNA: TGTGCCAGCAGCCTGGGACAGGGTGGCGAGCAGTACTTC. Amino acids: CASSLGQGGEQYF. Using reference TRBV7-9 and TRBJ2-7 for the parts outside the CDR3, the full variable domain is DTGVSQNPRHKITKRGQNVTFRCDPISEHNRLYWYRQTLGQGPEFLTYFQNEAQLEKSRLLSDRFSAERPKGSFSTLEIQRTEQGDSAMYLCASSLGQGGEQYFGPGTRLTVT.